Reported below is one T cell receptor (beta chain). CDR1 SGHTA and CDR2 FQGNSA come from the germline V gene. The CDR3 runs 16 residues. Trimming removed 6 bases from V and 1 base from J, with 15 bases in between. It was with 60 Vbeta and 13 Jbeta primers that the PCR ran. Clones were read by immunoSEQ multiplex PCR, and TCRdb kept only the in-frame ones, dropping some. The table shows 100,000 to 150,000 clones, with roughly 82% occurring only once. The source of the sample is a study of cytomegalovirus exposure and HLA in healthy donors. Across the study: As an earlier analysis found, 150 million to 200 million T cells yielded about 120 million unique TCR beta sequences.

The sequence came from a man aged 45-60 years in good health and CMV-seronegative. Specimen: PBMCs. The chain combines TRBV7-2 with TRBJ2-2, with TRBD2 as a possible D gene (6 bases). The DNA for the CDR3 is TGTGCCAGCAGTCCTACCGGGACTTTGAACACCGGGGAGCTGTTTTTT. Translation gives CASSPTGTLNTGELFF.